Sequencing of this T cell receptor beta chain was carried out in a study of OX40 agonist ivuxolimab in advanced cancers. Measured with immunoSEQ multiplex PCR; TCRdb has only the in-frame clones, and not every one. This table holds some 77,000 clones, around 86% found once. Germline-derived CDR1 and CDR2 are SGHVS and FQNEAQ. CDR3 length: 16 residues. The V gene end was trimmed by 5 bases and the J gene end by 2 bases; junction bases not matched to a gene: 4. This clone came up a few times. The rearrangement joins TRBV7-8 to TRBJ2-2; 11 bases map to TRBD2. Sequencing was performed on CD4+ or CD8+ T cells sorted from blood, taken in a trial of the OX40 agonist ivuxolimab. The clonotype was recovered from an adult with an advanced solid tumor such as melanoma, head and neck, liver or kidney cancer. CDR3: CASSPSGGTNTGELFF. DNA for the CDR3: TGTGCCAGCAGCCCTAGCGGGGGGACTAACACCGGGGAGCTGTTTTTT. The full variable domain, with the rest looked up from reference TRBV7-8 and TRBJ2-2, is GAGVSQSPRYKVAKRGQDVALRCDPISGHVSLFWYQQALGQGPEFLTYFQNEAQLDKSGLPSDRFFAERPEGSVSTLKIQRTQQEDSAVYLCASSPSGGTNTGELFFGEGSRLTVL.